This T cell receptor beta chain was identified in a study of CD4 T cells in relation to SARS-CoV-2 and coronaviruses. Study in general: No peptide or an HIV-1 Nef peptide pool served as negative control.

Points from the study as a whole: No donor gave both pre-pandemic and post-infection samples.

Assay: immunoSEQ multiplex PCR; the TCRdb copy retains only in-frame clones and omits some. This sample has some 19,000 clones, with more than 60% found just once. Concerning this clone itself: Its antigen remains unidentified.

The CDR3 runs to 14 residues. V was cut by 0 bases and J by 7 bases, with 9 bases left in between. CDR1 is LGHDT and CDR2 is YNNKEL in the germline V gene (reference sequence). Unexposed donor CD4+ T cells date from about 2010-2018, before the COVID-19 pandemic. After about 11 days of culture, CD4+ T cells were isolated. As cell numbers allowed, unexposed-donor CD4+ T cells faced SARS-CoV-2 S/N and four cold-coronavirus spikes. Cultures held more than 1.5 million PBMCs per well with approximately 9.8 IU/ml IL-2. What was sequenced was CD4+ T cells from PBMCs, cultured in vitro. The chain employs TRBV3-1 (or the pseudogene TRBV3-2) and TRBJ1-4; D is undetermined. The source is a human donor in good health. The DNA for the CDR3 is TGTGCCAGCAGCCAAGAGTCGGGCACTGAAAAACTGTTTTTT. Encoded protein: CASSQESGTEKLFF.